Listed below are T cell receptor beta chains from one sample, sequenced in a study of spatial heterogeneity in lung cancer. Via MiXCR, TCRdb re-called the 5' RACE reads, giving one row per CDR3 protein. Among about 78,000 distinct CDR3 sequences listed, under 8.5% were seen once. The sequences come from PBMCs, collected at surgery. These receptor sequences come from a male donor with early-stage non-small cell lung cancer. Both conserved end residues are part of each CDR3. D genes are given only for firm matches. Only some rows state a clone size, as once, few, many or a class for expanded clones.

TRBV13	TRBJ2-1	few	-	TGTGCCAGCAGCTTAACTCTAGCCGGTGAGCAGTTCTTC	CASSLTLAGEQFF
TRBV15	TRBJ2-7	-	-	TGTGCCACCAGCAGCAACGGAGCCTCCTACGAGCAGAACTTC	CATSSNGASYEQNF
TRBV7-9	TRBJ2-5	many	-	TGTGCCAGCAGCTTTGATGGGGTCGCCGAGACCCAGTACTTC	CASSFDGVAETQYF
TRBV12-3/TRBV12-4	TRBJ2-7	many	-	TGTGCCAGCAGTCCTGAGGGGGTCTCCTACGAGCAGTACTTC	CASSPEGVSYEQYF
TRBV3-1	TRBJ1-5	many	-	TGTGCCAGCAGCCAAGGGGGGAATCAGCCCCAGCATTTT	CASSQGGNQPQHF
TRBV7-9	TRBJ2-3	many	-	TGTGCCAGCAGCTTCACAGGGACAGATACGCAGTATTTT	CASSFTGTDTQYF
TRBV27	TRBJ1-4	few	-	TGTGCCAGCAGTTTGGCCCAGTTGGGGGTGAATGAAAAACTGTTTTTT	CASSLAQLGVNEKLFF
TRBV20-1	TRBJ2-7	many	-	TGCAGTGCTAGGTCCGGACGGGGAAACTACGAGCAGTACTTC	CSARSGRGNYEQYF
TRBV6-1	TRBJ2-7	-	TRBD2	TGTGCCAGCAGTGAATATCGAGGACTAGCGGCAAACGAGCAGTACTTC	CASSEYRGLAANEQYF
TRBV12-3/TRBV12-4	TRBJ1-1	many	-	TGTGCCAGCACCCTGGGGGCTGGCACTGAAGCTTTCTTT	CASTLGAGTEAFF
TRBV29-1	TRBJ2-7	-	-	TGCAGCCTTTACTCCTACGAGCAGTACTTC	CSLYSYEQYF
TRBV12-3/TRBV12-4	TRBJ2-7	-	TRBD1	TGTGCCAGCAGACCACACACAGGGGGCAGCTCCTACGAGCAGTACTTC	CASRPHTGGSSYEQYF
TRBV29-1	TRBJ2-3	medium-sized	-	TGCAGCGGTTTGGTAGATACGCAGTATTTT	CSGLVDTQYF
TRBV20-1	TRBJ2-1	-	-	TGCAGTGCTAGAGTGGCAGCGGTCCCCTACAATGAGCAGTTCTTC	CSARVAAVPYNEQFF
TRBV5-3	TRBJ2-2	many	TRBD2	TGTGCCAGAAGCCCGATCCTAGCGGGAGTCGGTACCGGGGAGCTGTTTTTT	CARSPILAGVGTGELFF
TRBV6-6	TRBJ2-3	many	TRBD2	TGTGCCCCGAAGGGAGGGAAAGGGGATACGCAGTATTTT	CAPKGGKGDTQYF
TRBV9	TRBJ2-7	many	-	TGTGCCAGCAGCGTAGACCCGACCACGCCCCCCTACGAGCAGTACTTC	CASSVDPTTPPYEQYF
TRBV29-1	TRBJ2-5	many	TRBD1	TGCAGCGTATACAGGGGCCAGACCCAGTACTTC	CSVYRGQTQYF
TRBV6-1	TRBJ2-2	few	TRBD1	TGTGCCAGCAGCGCCACACAGGGGGGCGCGAACACCGGGGAGCTGTTTTTT	CASSATQGGANTGELFF
TRBV15	TRBJ2-2	many	-	TGTGCCACCAGCAGAGTTCTGGAAGGGGAGCTGTTTTTT	CATSRVLEGELFF
TRBV28	TRBJ1-4	few	TRBD1	TGTGCCAGCAGGCAGGGACAGGGCGGGAAACTGTTTTTT	CASRQGQGGKLFF
TRBV20-1	TRBJ1-1	few	-	TGCAGTGCTAATAACGTTCTGAACACTGAAGCTTTCTTT	CSANNVLNTEAFF
TRBV19	TRBJ1-1	many	-	TGTGCCACCGGGACGGGGATTCTTGAAGCTTTCTTT	CATGTGILEAFF